The sequence of this T cell receptor (beta chain) was determined in a study of shared clonotypes between healthy human individuals. Clones were read by immunoSEQ multiplex PCR, and TCRdb kept only the in-frame ones, dropping some. The sample has approximately 1,000,000 clones; 70% to 80% are singletons. Germline CDR1 and CDR2: SGDLS and YYNGEE. V gave up 0 bases and J gave up 6 bases, with 10 bases separating them. This CDR3 is built from 14 residues. Researchers partitioned CD4+ cells into CD45RA+ naive and CD45RA-negative memory subsets. Sequencing was done on a sample of memory CD4+ T cells from PBMCs. Indicated subset: CD45RA-negative fraction. This clonotype was sampled from a man aged 18 to 35 in good health. Some clones in this sample may be carry-over from other donors' samples. The chain is built from TRBV9 and TRBJ2-1; maybe TRBD1 (6 bases). The CDR3 is CASSVVGGSNEQFF. The CDR3, as DNA: TGTGCCAGCAGCGTAGTAGGGGGATCCAATGAGCAGTTCTTC.